These 10 T cell receptor beta chains were all obtained from the same sample, sequenced in a study of blood T cell repertoires in COVID-19. This table comes from immunoSEQ multiplex PCR, and its TCRdb copy is limited to in-frame clones, with some not included. Here the sample spans some 220,000 clones, under 85% being singletons. The sample comprised peripheral blood. The origin of the receptors is a human donor in a cohort sampled during active COVID-19.

This clone has only a few counts. V gene TRBV19 combines with J gene TRBJ2-3, with 8 positions matching TRBD2. The ends lost 1 base at V and 6 bases at J; junction bases unmatched: 18. The CDR3 totals 19 residues. Germline lookup yields CDR1 LNHDA and CDR2 SQIVND (reference sequence). The CDR3 loop is CASSIGRLRTSSTGDTQYF. Here the CDR3 DNA reads TGTGCCAGTAGTATAGGTCGTTTGCGGACTAGCTCAACGGGGGATACGCAGTATTTT.

This chain connects TRBV15 to TRBJ2-7; 12 bases map to TRBD2. Germline lookup yields CDR1 LNHNV and CDR2 YYDKDF (reference sequence). The CDR3 sequence is 16 residues long. The V segment lost 0 bases and the J segment 7 bases; nucleotides outside the gene matches: 7. CDR3 residues: CATSRELAGGPGEQYF. CDR3 nucleotides: TGTGCCACCAGCAGAGAACTAGCGGGGGGACCGGGAGAGCAGTACTTC.

This rearrangement joins TRBV11-2 to TRBJ1-1; D is possibly TRBD1 (5 bases). The V and J ends lost 5 bases and 10 bases respectively, with 14 bases between them. The germline V gene has CDR1 SGHAT and CDR2 FQNNGV. The CDR3 has 12 amino acids. CDR3 sequence (DNA): TGTGCCAGCAGCCCGGAGGGGTTCGGAGCTTTCTTT. Protein product: CASSPEGFGAFF.

The V and J genes are TRBV25-1 and TRBJ2-1; 8 bases fit TRBD2. The ends lost 3 bases at V and 7 bases at J; junction bases unmatched: 8. This CDR3 region has 15 residues. Per germline, CDR1 MGHDK and CDR2 SYGVNS. CDR3 nucleotide sequence: TGTGCCAGCAGTGAGTCAGCGGGAGTGACGAATGAGCAGTTCTTC. It encodes CASSESAGVTNEQFF.

V usage is TRBV3-1 (or the pseudogene TRBV3-2) and J usage is TRBJ2-2; 9 nucleotides match TRBD1. CDR3 length: 16 residues. V was clipped by 4 bases and J by 6 bases; unmatched bases: 9. The germline gives CDR1 LGHDT, CDR2 YNNKEL (reference sequence). Here the CDR3 reads CASSPRQGGRSGELFF. The CDR3 bases are TGTGCCAGCAGCCCTCGACAGGGGGGTCGGTCCGGGGAGCTGTTTTTT.

This sequence joins TRBV6-5 and TRBJ1-3; D gene ambiguous. Germline V gene sequence: CDR1 MNHEY, CDR2 SVGAGI. The CDR3 contains 13 residues. Trimming pared 8 bases from V and 8 bases from J, leaving 16 bases between. The CDR3 sequence is CASSEGREYTIYF. The CDR3 nucleotides are TGTGCCAGCTCCGAAGGCCGGGAGTACACCATATATTTT.

V and J are TRBV3-1 (or the pseudogene TRBV3-2) and TRBJ1-6; D remains ambiguous. V was cut by 0 bases and J by 10 bases, with 10 bases left in between. The CDR3 totals 14 residues. CDR1 and CDR2 from the germline V gene are LGHDT and YNNKEL (reference sequence). CDR3 sequence: CASSQDVLRSPLHF. DNA of the CDR3: TGTGCCAGCAGCCAAGACGTCCTACGCTCACCCCTCCACTTT.

The V and J genes are TRBV6-5 and TRBJ1-1; 9 nucleotides align to TRBD1. Germline CDR1 reads MNHEY; CDR2 reads SVGAGI. V lost 2 bases to trimming and J lost 7 bases; unmatched junction nucleotides: 5. The length of the CDR3 is 14 residues. CDR3: CASSYAPGQGEAFF. The CDR3 nucleotides are TGTGCCAGCAGTTACGCCCCGGGACAGGGTGAAGCTTTCTTT.

Note on this clone: This sample includes further DNA sequences coding for the same CDR3. The chain recombines TRBV5-1 with TRBJ1-3; 8 nucleotides match TRBD1. This CDR3 has 14 amino acids. J lost 4 bases, V lost 3 bases, and 3 bases had no gene match. CDR1 is SGHRS and CDR2 is YFSETQ in the germline V gene. The CDR3: CASSSGTGGNTIYF. Written as DNA, the CDR3 is TGCGCCAGCAGCTCGGGGACAGGCGGAAACACCATATATTTT.

The chain links TRBV13 to TRBJ1-4, with D possibly TRBD1 on 6 matching bases. The V end lost 5 bases, the J end lost 7 bases, and 14 bases lay between the germline ends. The germline CDR1 and CDR2 sequences are PRHDT and FYEKMQ (reference sequence). The CDR3 extends over 14 amino acids. The CDR3 region is CASSPGVIGEKLFF. The CDR3 coding sequence is TGTGCCAGCAGCCCAGGGGTGATCGGTGAAAAACTGTTTTTT.